A single count supports the clone carrying this T cell receptor (beta chain). The table came from immunoSEQ multiplex PCR; TCRdb's copy has only in-frame clones and leaves some out. The sample lists over 2 million clones, roughly 95% occurring once. Germline V gene lookup returns CDR1 MDHEN and CDR2 SYDVKM. The CDR3 is 15 residues long. V gave up 2 bases and J gave up 1 base, with 9 bases separating them. The data derive from a study of shared clonotypes between healthy human individuals. This sequence originates from a man between 18 and 29 years old in good health. The rearrangement joins TRBV28 to TRBJ1-5; D possibly corresponds to TRBD1 (5 bases). Sequencing input: naive CD4+ T cells sorted from blood. Subset defined: CD45RA+ positively selected. The CDR3 sequence is CASSLGGASNQPQHF. CDR3 in DNA: TGTGCCAGCAGTTTAGGAGGGGCGAGCAATCAGCCCCAGCATTTT.